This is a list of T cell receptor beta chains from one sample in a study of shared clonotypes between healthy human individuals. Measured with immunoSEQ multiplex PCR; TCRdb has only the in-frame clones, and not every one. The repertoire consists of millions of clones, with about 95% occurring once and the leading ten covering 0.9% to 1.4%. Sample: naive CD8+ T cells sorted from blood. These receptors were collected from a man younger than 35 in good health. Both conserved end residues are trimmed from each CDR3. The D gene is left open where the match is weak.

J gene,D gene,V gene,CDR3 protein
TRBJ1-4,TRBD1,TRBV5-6,ASASPGQGNEKLF
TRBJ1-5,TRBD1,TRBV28,ASSLPGQGVQPQH
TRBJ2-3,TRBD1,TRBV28,ASNAGQGALAADTQY
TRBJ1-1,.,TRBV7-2,ASSTDVNTEAF
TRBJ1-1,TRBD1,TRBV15,ATSRDHPGTGLNTEAF
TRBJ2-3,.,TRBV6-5,ASSYSGSDTQY
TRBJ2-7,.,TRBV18,ASRSGALGYEQY
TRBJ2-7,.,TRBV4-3,ASSQGTHRSYEQY
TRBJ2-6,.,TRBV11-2,ASSFGPLSGANVLT
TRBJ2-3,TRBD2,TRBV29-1,SVSGLTSGRTSTDTQY
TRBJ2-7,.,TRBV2,ASSEATDRANYEQY
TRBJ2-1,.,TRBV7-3,ASSLNPYSYNEQF
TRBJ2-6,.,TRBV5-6,ASSTASGNVLT
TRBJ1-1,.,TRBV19,ASSIGGAYEAF
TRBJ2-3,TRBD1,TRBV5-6,ASRPTGGAGDTQY
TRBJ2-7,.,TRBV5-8,ASSDPIEGSLTYEQY
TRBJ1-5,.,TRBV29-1,SVGGDSNQPQH
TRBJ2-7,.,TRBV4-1,ASSQGSSYEQY
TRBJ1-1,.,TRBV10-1,ARHCRGENTEAF
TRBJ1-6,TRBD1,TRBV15,ATSRDRGLNSPLH
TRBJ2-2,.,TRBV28,ASSSSETWTRFAGELF
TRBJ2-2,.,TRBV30,AWQRTGVAGELF
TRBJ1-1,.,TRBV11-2,ASSLQNSGTEAF
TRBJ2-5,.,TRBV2,ASSESSAPETQY
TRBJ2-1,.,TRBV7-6,ASSARESEQF